Below are 29 T cell receptor beta chains sequenced from a single sample in a study of T cells in Graves' hyperthyroidism and ophthalmopathy (dated by TCRdb to between 2019 and 2020). Preparation of the library involved multiplex PCR. Reads for this sample came from an Illumina HiSeq 2000. Amplification of TCR beta CDR3 regions was carried out from RNA transcripts. For the first round of RT-PCR on the TCR CDR3, the HTBI primer set was used together with the Qiagen OneStep RT-PCR kit. Clones were called with MiXCR by TCRdb after fastp trimmed the public reads at Q25, and only in-frame beta chains were retained. Here each entry gathers all rows of one CDR3 protein and keeps the most common genes and DNA. For this sample the table gives 650,000 to 700,000 distinct CDR3 sequences, of which approximately 15% were detected only once. Roughly 16% of the sample is taken by the ten largest. Material for sequencing was blood. Source of these receptors: a man in his fifties or sixties with Graves' hyperthyroidism.

This clonotype was seen ten or more times. The junction departs from germline at one end; a sequencing error may be responsible. V is TRBV12-3 or TRBV12-4 and J is TRBJ1-2; D call uncertain. The CDR3 extends over 12 amino acids. The CDR3 reads CASSLYQGPISF. CDR3 nucleotide sequence: TGTGCCAGCAGTTTATATCAAGGACCTATCTCCTTC.

This clonotype was seen many times. The V and J genes are TRBV5-1 and TRBJ1-5, with TRBD1 matching 9 bases. The CDR3 sequence is 15 residues long. The germline V gene has CDR1 SGHRS and CDR2 YFSETQ. The trim removed 4 bases at V and 7 bases at J, leaving 9 bases unmatched. In DNA, the CDR3 is TGCGCCAGCAGCGCAACGACAGGGGGTAACCAGCCCCAGCATTTT. This translates into CASSATTGGNQPQHF.

This clonotype turned up a few times. The chain links TRBV4-3 to TRBJ2-3, with D unresolved. Trimming took 1 base from V and 2 from J, leaving 10 bases between them. The CDR3 consists of 15 residues. CDR1 and CDR2 (germline): LGHNA, YSLEER. The CDR3 DNA reads as TGCGCCAGCAGCCAAGCATCTGCGGCCACAGATACGCAGTATTTT. Translated: CASSQASAATDTQYF.

Ten or more counts support this clonotype. The chain uses TRBV7-2 and TRBJ2-1, with no clear D. V lost 2 bases to trimming and J lost 11 bases, with 13 bases between them. CDR1 and CDR2 (germline): SGHTA, FQGNSA. CDR3 size: 13 residues. The DNA of the CDR3 is TGTGCCAGCAGCTTATTTAAGGGATTTCAGCAGTTCTTC. This sequence encodes CASSLFKGFQQFF. The variable domain in full, completed from reference TRBV7-2 and TRBJ2-1, reads GAGVSQSPSNKVTEKGKDVELRCDPISGHTALYWYRQSLGQGLEFLIYFQGNSAPDKSGLPSDRFSAERTGGSVSTLTIQRTQQEDSAVYLCASSLFKGFQQFFGPGTRLTVL.

The chain has TRBV2 and TRBJ2-3; D is ambiguous. Germline assignment: CDR1 SNHLY and CDR2 FYNNEI. This CDR3 spans 14 amino acids. V lost 4 bases and J 1 base, leaving 9 bases between the germline ends. Here the CDR3 reads CASSGTFGTDTQYF. The CDR3 DNA is TGTGCCAGCAGTGGAACGTTTGGCACAGATACGCAGTATTTT.

This clonotype was seen at least ten times. CDR3 sequence: CASTWEGSTDTQYF. For the CDR3, the DNA is TGCGCCAGCACATGGGAGGGGAGCACAGATACGCAGTATTTT. The chain is built from TRBV10-2 and TRBJ2-3, with 7 bases that match TRBD2. V dropped 7 bases and J dropped 0; count of bases not matched to a gene: 4. Germline V gene lookup returns CDR1 WSHSY and CDR2 SAAADI. This CDR3 spans 14 amino acids.

The rearrangement joins TRBV11-2 to TRBJ2-1; 11 bases match TRBD2. V lost 5 bases to trimming and J lost 0 bases; unmatched junction nucleotides: 9. The CDR3 length is 18 residues. From germline, CDR1 is SGHAT and CDR2 FQNNGV. CDR3 sequence: CASSAPGLAESSYNEQFF. The DNA for the CDR3 is TGTGCCAGCAGCGCTCCGGGACTAGCGGAGAGCTCCTACAATGAGCAGTTCTTC.

This clonotype was seen repeatedly, ten times or more. In DNA form, the CDR3 reads TGTGCCAGCAGCTCAGACAGGGGAAGGGTGACCGGGGAGCTGTTTTTT. Residues: CASSSDRGRVTGELFF. The chain is built from TRBV7-2 and TRBJ2-2, with 8 nucleotides matching TRBD1. V lost 4 bases, J lost 5 bases, and 9 bases stayed unmatched. The CDR3 is 16 amino acids. The germline V gene encodes CDR1 SGHTA and CDR2 FQGNSA.

About this clonotype: A much larger clone differs by one base, so this may be a read error. Given the absence of the conserved phenylalanine or tryptophan at the CDR3 end, a read error is likely. The V gene is TRBV7-2, the J gene TRBJ1-2; D not certain. Germline V gene data show CDR1 as SGHTA and CDR2 as FQGNSA. V was pared by 1 base and J by 4 bases, with 10 bases between. CDR3 length equals 14 residues. CDR3 sequence (DNA): TGTGCCAGCAGCTTAGGCCCTGTAATCTATGGCTACACCGTC. Amino acid sequence: CASSLGPVIYGYTV.

Here the CDR3 DNA reads TGTGCCAGCAGCCAAGGGCATAGTGACAATGAGCAGTTCTTC. Translation: CASSQGHSDNEQFF. This sequence joins TRBV4-2 and TRBJ2-1; D remains ambiguous. Germline V gene data show CDR1 as LGHNA and CDR2 as YNFKEQ. There are 14 residues in the CDR3. V gave up 1 base and J gave up 5 bases, with 9 bases separating them.

The chain recombines TRBV29-1 with TRBJ2-2, with 11 nucleotides matching TRBD1. V shed 4 bases and J 6 bases; nucleotides not matched to a gene: 16. This CDR3 is 18 amino acids long. The germline CDR1 and CDR2 sequences are SQVTM and ANQGSEA. The CDR3 DNA follows: TGCAGCGTTGGGGATTTAGAGTGGACAGGGGGCAGGGCCGGGGAGCTGTTTTTT. Translating gives CSVGDLEWTGGRAGELFF.

Ten or more counts support this clonotype. This chain links TRBV18 with TRBJ2-1; D may be TRBD1 (5 bases). In germline, CDR1 is KGHSH, CDR2 LQKENI. The CDR3 loop spans 15 amino acids. Between the trimmed V and J ends, which lost 3 bases and 6 bases, there was a span of 15 bases. In DNA form, the CDR3 reads TGTGCCAGCTCACCCCAGGGTCTCGATGGCAATGAGCAGTTCTTC. This codes for CASSPQGLDGNEQFF.

V usage is TRBV18 and J usage is TRBJ2-1; D is uncertain. The CDR3 is 14 amino acids. Germline V gives CDR1 KGHSH, CDR2 LQKENI. Deletions cut 0 bases from V and 10 bases from J, with 13 bases between. DNA for the CDR3: TGTGCCAGCTCACCACCGCAGAGAAGGAAAGAGCAGTTCTTC. Amino acids: CASSPPQRRKEQFF.

This clonotype was seen ten or more times. The chain couples TRBV19 to TRBJ2-5, with TRBD2 as a possible D gene (5 bases). V lost 7 bases and J 3 bases, leaving 15 bases between the germline ends. The CDR3 runs to 14 residues. Germline CDR1 and CDR2: LNHDA and SQIVND (reference sequence). CDR3 amino acids: CASTKNSGKETQYF. For the CDR3, the DNA is TGTGCCAGTACCAAAAACTCGGGAAAAGAGACCCAGTACTTC.

Many counts were recorded for this clonotype. The chain employs TRBV12-3 or TRBV12-4 and TRBJ2-5; 7 bases are a match to TRBD2. V lost 0 bases to trimming and J lost 13 bases; unmatched junction nucleotides: 11. The length of the CDR3 is 14 residues. The CDR3 spells CASSLAPLGGRTYF. In DNA form, the CDR3 reads TGTGCCAGCAGTTTAGCCCCTCTGGGCGGGAGAACGTACTTC.

This clonotype has more than one count but fewer than ten. The junction and the germline gene differ at one end; a read error may be behind it. Here the CDR3 DNA reads TGTGCCAGCAGCTTCGGGGACAGGCAAGGGACCCAGTACTTC. Translated, it gives CASSFGDRQGTQYF. The chain joins TRBV7-2 to TRBJ2-5; 8 bases line up with TRBD1. The CDR3 spans 14 residues. The germline gives CDR1 SGHTA, CDR2 FQGNSA.

V usage is TRBV3-1 and J usage is TRBJ2-5, with 8 bases matching TRBD2. V gave up 7 bases and J gave up 5 bases; unmatched junction bases: 9. Germline CDR1 LGHDT, CDR2 YNNKEL (reference sequence). This CDR3 has 14 residues. CDR3: CASTGRAQWETQYF. CDR3 nucleotides: TGTGCCAGCACCGGGAGGGCGCAATGGGAGACCCAGTACTTC.

This clonotype was found a few times. J is TRBJ2-4 and V is TRBV7-8; D remains unclear. CDR1 is SGHVS and CDR2 is FQNEAQ in the germline V gene. Between the trimmed V and J ends, which lost 2 bases and 0 bases, there was a span of 8 bases. CDR3 size: 15 residues. The CDR3 region is CASSLRSGAKNIQYF. For the CDR3, the DNA is TGTGCCAGCAGCTTAAGATCGGGAGCCAAAAACATTCAGTACTTC. The entire variable domain, with the rest obtained from reference TRBV7-8 and TRBJ2-4, is as follows: GAGVSQSPRYKVAKRGQDVALRCDPISGHVSLFWYQQALGQGPEFLTYFQNEAQLDKSGLPSDRFFAERPEGSVSTLKIQRTQQEDSAVYLCASSLRSGAKNIQYFGAGTRLSVL.

This clonotype was detected a few times. This chain joins TRBV4-1 and TRBJ2-2, with a weak D call TRBD2 (7 bases). The CDR3 is 16 residues long. Germline assignment: CDR1 MGHRA and CDR2 YSYEKL. V lost 6 bases, J lost 7 bases, and 21 bases lay in between. CDR3 sequence (DNA): TGCGCCAGCAGACATCGAAAGGGGGAGCGGGACGGGGAGCTGTTTTTT. This translates into CASRHRKGERDGELFF.

The rearrangement links TRBV4-1 to TRBJ2-5; D not resolved. Germline CDR1 reads MGHRA; CDR2 reads YSYEKL. CDR3 length: 16 residues. Trimming took off 0 bases at V and 0 bases at J, with 11 bases between the two ends. CDR3 nucleotides: TGCGCCAGCAGCCAAGAAGGGCTAGGGTACCAAGAGACCCAGTACTTC. It encodes CASSQEGLGYQETQYF.

The table lists this clonotype with a few counts. V usage is TRBV5-1 and J usage is TRBJ1-2; 10 bases are shared with TRBD1. CDR3 size: 16 residues. The V and J ends lost 5 bases and 4 bases, in that order; junction bases with no gene match: 11. Germline CDR1 reads SGHRS; CDR2 reads YFSETQ. This chain's CDR3 is CASSPFRDRGTYGYTF. DNA for the CDR3: TGCGCCAGCAGTCCATTCCGGGACAGGGGTACCTATGGCTACACCTTC.

In its sample, this clonotype was seen a few times. The chain joins TRBV10-1 to TRBJ2-1; TRBD1 matches at 7 bases. The V gene's germline CDR1 is WNHNN and CDR2 SYGVQD (reference sequence). CDR3 length equals 14 residues. Trimming cost V 6 bases and J 3 bases; bases outside gene matches: 5. In nucleotides, the CDR3 is TGCGCCAGCAGCCCGACAGGGTTCTACAATGAGCAGTTCTTC. Translating it yields CASSPTGFYNEQFF.

The chain links TRBV20-1 to TRBJ2-7, with TRBD1 identical over 7 bases. The CDR3 extends over 13 amino acids. Trimming removed 2 bases from V and 2 bases from J; junction bases left unmatched: 3. Germline V gene data show CDR1 as DFQATT and CDR2 as SNEGSKA (reference sequence). The CDR3 nucleotides read TGCAGTGCTAGATGGCAGGGGGCCTACGAGCAGTACTTC. It codes for CSARWQGAYEQYF.

The chain carries TRBV19 and TRBJ2-5; tentative D call: TRBD1 (6 bases). In germline, CDR1 is LNHDA, CDR2 SQIVND (reference sequence). The CDR3 contains 14 residues. V was cut by 4 bases and J by 5 bases, with 14 bases left in between. CDR3 loop: CASSRTAAGETQYF. The CDR3 bases are TGTGCCAGTAGTAGGACAGCCGCCGGGGAGACCCAGTACTTC. The variable domain in full, with the rest retrieved from reference TRBV19 and TRBJ2-5, is DGGITQSPKYLFRKEGQNVTLSCEQNLNHDAMYWYRQDPGQGLRLIYYSQIVNDFQKGDIAEGYSVSREKKESFPLTVTSAQKNPTAFYLCASSRTAAGETQYFGPGTRLLVL.

The CDR3 protein is CASSQDLVRDLYEQYF. The CDR3 coding sequence is TGCGCCAGCAGCCAAGACCTCGTCCGGGACCTCTACGAGCAGTACTTC. The chain has TRBV4-1 and TRBJ2-7; D possibly matches TRBD1 or TRBD2 (5 bases each). This CDR3 region has 16 residues. Germline lookup yields CDR1 MGHRA and CDR2 YSYEKL. Trimming stripped 0 bases from V and 3 bases from J, with 15 bases between.

This clonotype was picked up many times. The chain couples TRBV27 to TRBJ1-1; D call uncertain. Germline lookup yields CDR1 MNHEY and CDR2 SMNVEV (reference sequence). Trimming shortened V by 8 bases and J by 4 bases, and 20 bases separated the two germline ends. CDR3 length: 15 residues. CDR3 sequence: CASRHLGVVATEAFF. CDR3 DNA: TGTGCCAGCCGTCACCTTGGCGTGGTGGCCACTGAAGCTTTCTTT.

CDR3: CASRPLASQETQYF. The CDR3 DNA is TGTGCCAGCAGACCACTAGCGAGCCAAGAGACCCAGTACTTC. The V and J genes are TRBV28 and TRBJ2-5; 7 bases align to TRBD2. This CDR3 is 14 amino acids long. CDR1 MDHEN and CDR2 SYDVKM come from the germline V gene. Germline trimming cut 6 bases from V and 1 base from J; bases unmatched to any gene: 5.

J is TRBJ2-1 and V is TRBV7-6, with TRBD2 matching over 10 bases. V shed 5 bases, J shed 8 bases, and the junction held 3 bases outside the gene matches. In germline, CDR1 is SGHVS, CDR2 FNYEAQ. The CDR3 runs to 13 residues. The CDR3 DNA follows: TGTGCCAGCAGCCAGGGACTAGCGCATGAGCAGTTCTTC. It codes for CASSQGLAHEQFF.

This clonotype was counted between two and nine times. This CDR3 reads CATSRVSDSPLHF. The DNA of the CDR3 is TGTGCCACCAGCAGAGTATCCGATTCACCCCTCCACTTT. The V call is TRBV15, the J call TRBJ1-6; D uncertain. Trimming removed 1 base at V and 8 bases at J, with 6 bases between. The germline V gene has CDR1 LNHNV and CDR2 YYDKDF (reference sequence). This CDR3 has 13 amino acids.